This T cell receptor beta chain originates from a study of blood T cells in healthy people across ages. Using a J-beta primer mix together with a sample-barcoded 5' primer, a second PCR was run for about 6 to 11 cycles. TCRdb passed the 5' RACE reads through MiXCR, listing each CDR3 protein once. Of some 1,800,000 distinct CDR3 sequences detected, approximately 40% appear once; the ten largest clones hold under 30%. The V and J ends lost 2 bases and 7 bases respectively, with 26 bases between them. The CDR3 runs to 18 residues. Germline CDR1 is SGHVS and CDR2 is FQNEAQ. Study conclusions and caveats: Without sorted subsets, naive and antigen-experienced compartments could not be conclusively compared. The authors considered diversity estimates from one million T cells to be underestimates. TCR beta diversity correlated strongly with naive T cell percentage.

To note about this clonotype: What it binds is unknown.

This receptor was identified in a human donor in good health. What was sequenced was blood. The chain recombines TRBV7-8 with TRBJ1-2; no reliable D call. The CDR3 loop is CASSLTLGVGPLGIGYTF. CDR3 nucleotides: TGTGCCAGCAGCTTAACCCTCGGGGTCGGGCCCCTAGGGATTGGCTACACCTTC.